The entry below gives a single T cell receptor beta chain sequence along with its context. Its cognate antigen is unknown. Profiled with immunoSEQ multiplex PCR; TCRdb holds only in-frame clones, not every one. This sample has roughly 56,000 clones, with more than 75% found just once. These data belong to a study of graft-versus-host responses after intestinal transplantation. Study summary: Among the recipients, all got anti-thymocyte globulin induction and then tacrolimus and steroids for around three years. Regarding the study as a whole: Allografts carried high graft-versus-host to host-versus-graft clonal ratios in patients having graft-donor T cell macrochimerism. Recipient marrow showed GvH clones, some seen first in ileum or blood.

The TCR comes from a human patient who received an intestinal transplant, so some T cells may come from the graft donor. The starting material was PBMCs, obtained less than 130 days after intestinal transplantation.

In DNA, the CDR3 is TGCACCAGCAGCCAAGTACTAGCGGCGAACACCGGGGAGCTGTTTTTT. Its translation is CTSSQVLAANTGELFF. The chain has TRBV1 and TRBJ2-2; the DNA was not used to check the table's D call, TRBD2. TRBV1 is a known pseudogene. CDR3 length: 16 residues.